The source of this TCR beta chain is a study of blood T cell repertoires in COVID-19. Study-level background: In each case, the material was cDNA or gDNA derived from T cells, B-cell-depleted T cells, or PBMCs.

The CDR3 contains 17 residues. V was clipped by 1 base and J by 3 bases, with 19 bases between them. CDR1 is SGHRS and CDR2 is YFSETQ in the germline V gene. Original processing methods: Reference gene primer amplification in the assay estimated nucleated cell counts. Sequencing used immunoSEQ multiplex PCR; TCRdb keeps in-frame clones, though not all of them. V and J calls and clone size are as listed in that table; D and trimming were resolved from the DNA. The sample records fewer than 150,000 clones, more than 75% being singletons. The sequenced sample consisted of peripheral blood. The TCR sequence derives from a woman aged 55-70 years with acute or convalescent COVID-19. The rearrangement uses TRBV5-1 and TRBJ1-1; D call uncertain. CDR3: CASSLLSAGIGDTEAFF. CDR3 bases: TGCGCCAGCAGCTTGTTATCGGCGGGGATCGGGGACACTGAAGCTTTCTTT. Combining the CDR3 with reference TRBV5-1 and TRBJ1-1 gives the whole variable domain KAGVTQTPRYLIKTRGQQVTLSCSPISGHRSVSWYQQTPGQGLQFLFEYFSETQRNKGNFPGRFSGRQFSNSRSEMNVSTLELGDSALYLCASSLLSAGIGDTEAFFGQGTRLTVV.